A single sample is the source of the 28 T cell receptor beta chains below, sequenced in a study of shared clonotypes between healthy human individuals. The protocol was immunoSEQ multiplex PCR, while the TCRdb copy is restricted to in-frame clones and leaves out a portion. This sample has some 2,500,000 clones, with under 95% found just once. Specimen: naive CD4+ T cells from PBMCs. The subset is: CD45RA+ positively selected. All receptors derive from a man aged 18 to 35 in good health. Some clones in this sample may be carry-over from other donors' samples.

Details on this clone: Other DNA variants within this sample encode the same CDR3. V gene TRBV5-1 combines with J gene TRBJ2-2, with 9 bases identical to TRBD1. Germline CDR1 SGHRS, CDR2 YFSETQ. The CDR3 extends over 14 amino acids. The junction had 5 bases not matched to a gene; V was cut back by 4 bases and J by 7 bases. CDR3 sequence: CASSLGTGNGELFF. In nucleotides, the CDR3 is TGCGCCAGCAGCCTGGGGACAGGGAACGGGGAGCTGTTTTTT.

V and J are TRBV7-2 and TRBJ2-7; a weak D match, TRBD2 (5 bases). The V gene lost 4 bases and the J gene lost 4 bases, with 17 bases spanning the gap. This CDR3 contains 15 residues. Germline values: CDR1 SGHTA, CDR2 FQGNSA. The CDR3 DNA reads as TGTGCCAGCAGCTCTCCTTCCAGGCGAGGGTACGAGCAGTACTTC. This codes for CASSSPSRRGYEQYF.

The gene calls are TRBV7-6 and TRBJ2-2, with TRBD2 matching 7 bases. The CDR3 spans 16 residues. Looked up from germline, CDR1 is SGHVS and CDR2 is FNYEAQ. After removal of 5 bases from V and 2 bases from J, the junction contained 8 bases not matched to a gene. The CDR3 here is CASSGGPSGNTGELFF. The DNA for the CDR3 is TGTGCCAGCAGCGGTGGGCCTAGCGGAAACACCGGGGAGCTGTTTTTT.

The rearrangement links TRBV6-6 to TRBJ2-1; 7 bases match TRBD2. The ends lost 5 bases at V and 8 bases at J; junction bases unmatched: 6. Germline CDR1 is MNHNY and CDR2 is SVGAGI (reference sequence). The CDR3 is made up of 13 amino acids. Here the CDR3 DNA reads TGTGCCAGCAGTCGGGGAGGGGACTATGAGCAGTTCTTC. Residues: CASSRGGDYEQFF.

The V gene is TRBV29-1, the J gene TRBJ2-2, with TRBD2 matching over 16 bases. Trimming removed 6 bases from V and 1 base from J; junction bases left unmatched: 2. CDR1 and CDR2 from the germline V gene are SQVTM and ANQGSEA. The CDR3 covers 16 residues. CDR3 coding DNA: TGCAGCGTGGGACTAGCGGGAGGGCGGAACACCGGGGAGCTGTTTTTT. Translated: CSVGLAGGRNTGELFF.

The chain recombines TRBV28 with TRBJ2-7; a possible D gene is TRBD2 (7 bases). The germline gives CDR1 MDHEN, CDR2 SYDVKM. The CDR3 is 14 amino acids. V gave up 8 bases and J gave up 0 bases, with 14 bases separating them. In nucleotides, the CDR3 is TGTGCCAGCCGGGGGGCCTCTAGCTCCTACGAGCAGTACTTC. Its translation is CASRGASSSYEQYF. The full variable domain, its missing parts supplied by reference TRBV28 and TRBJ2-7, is DVKVTQSSRYLVKRTGEKVFLECVQDMDHENMFWYRQDPGLGLRLIYFSYDVKMKEKGDIPEGYSVSREKKERFSLILESASTNQTSMYLCASRGASSSYEQYFGPGTRLTVT.

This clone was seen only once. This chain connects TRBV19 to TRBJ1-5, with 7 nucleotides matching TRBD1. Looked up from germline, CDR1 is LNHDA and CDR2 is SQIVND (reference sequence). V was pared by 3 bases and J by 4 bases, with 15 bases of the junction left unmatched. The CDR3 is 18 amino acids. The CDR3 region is CASSIGVRQGRGNQPQHF. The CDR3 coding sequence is TGTGCCAGTAGTATCGGCGTAAGACAGGGAAGAGGTAATCAGCCCCAGCATTTT.

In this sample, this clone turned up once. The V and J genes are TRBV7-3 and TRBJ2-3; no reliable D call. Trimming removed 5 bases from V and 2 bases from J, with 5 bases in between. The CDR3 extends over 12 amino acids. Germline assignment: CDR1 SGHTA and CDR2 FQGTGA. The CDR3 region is CASSLLTDTQYF. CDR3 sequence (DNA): TGTGCCAGCAGCCTACTCACAGATACGCAGTATTTT.

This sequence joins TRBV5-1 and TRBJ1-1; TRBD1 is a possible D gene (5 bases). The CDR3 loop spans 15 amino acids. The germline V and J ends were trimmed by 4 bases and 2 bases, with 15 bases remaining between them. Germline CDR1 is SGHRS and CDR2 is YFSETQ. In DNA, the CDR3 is TGCGCCAGCAGCGGGGAAGGGACGACAAACACTGAAGCTTTCTTT. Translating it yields CASSGEGTTNTEAFF.

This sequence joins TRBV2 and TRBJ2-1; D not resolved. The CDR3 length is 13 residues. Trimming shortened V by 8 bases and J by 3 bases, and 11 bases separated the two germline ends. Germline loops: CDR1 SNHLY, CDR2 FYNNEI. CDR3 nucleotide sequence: TGTGCCAGCGGCCTTTCATACTACAATGAGCAGTTCTTC. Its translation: CASGLSYYNEQFF.

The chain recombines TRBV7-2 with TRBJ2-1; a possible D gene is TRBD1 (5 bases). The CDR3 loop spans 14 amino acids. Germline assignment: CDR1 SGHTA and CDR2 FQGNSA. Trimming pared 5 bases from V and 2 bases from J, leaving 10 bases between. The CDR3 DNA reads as TGTGCCAGCAGCCATGGGGCCCCCTACAATGAGCAGTTCTTC. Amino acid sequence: CASSHGAPYNEQFF.

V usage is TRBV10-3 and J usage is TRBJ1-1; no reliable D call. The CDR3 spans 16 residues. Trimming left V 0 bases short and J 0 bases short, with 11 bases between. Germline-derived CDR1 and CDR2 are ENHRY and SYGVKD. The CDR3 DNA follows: TGTGCCATCAGTGAGTCGGCTGAAGGGATGAACACTGAAGCTTTCTTT. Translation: CAISESAEGMNTEAFF.

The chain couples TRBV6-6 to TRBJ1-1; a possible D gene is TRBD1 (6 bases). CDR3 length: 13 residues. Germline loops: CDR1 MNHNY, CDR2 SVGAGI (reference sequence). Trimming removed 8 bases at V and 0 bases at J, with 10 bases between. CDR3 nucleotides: TGTGCCAGCGGGGGGCCGATGAACACTGAAGCTTTCTTT. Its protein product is CASGGPMNTEAFF.

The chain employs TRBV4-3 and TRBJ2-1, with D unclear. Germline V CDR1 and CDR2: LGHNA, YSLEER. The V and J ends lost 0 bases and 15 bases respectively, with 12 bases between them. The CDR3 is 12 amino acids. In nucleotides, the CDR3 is TGCGCCAGCAGCCAAGAAGACAAGAGCCGGTTCTTC. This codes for CASSQEDKSRFF.

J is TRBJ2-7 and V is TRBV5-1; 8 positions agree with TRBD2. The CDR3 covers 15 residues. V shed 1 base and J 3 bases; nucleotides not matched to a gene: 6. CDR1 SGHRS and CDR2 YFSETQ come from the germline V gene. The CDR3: CASSLQRGWGYEQYF. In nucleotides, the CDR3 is TGCGCCAGCAGCTTGCAGCGGGGGTGGGGCTACGAGCAGTACTTC.

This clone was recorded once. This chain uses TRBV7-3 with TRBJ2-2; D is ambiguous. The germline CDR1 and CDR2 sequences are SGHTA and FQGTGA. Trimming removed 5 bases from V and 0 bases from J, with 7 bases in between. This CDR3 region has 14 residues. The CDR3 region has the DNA TGTGCCAGCAGCCAGAGTTCGAACACCGGGGAGCTGTTTTTT. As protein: CASSQSSNTGELFF.

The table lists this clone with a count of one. In DNA, the CDR3 is TGCGCCAGCAGCTTGCCTCTAGCGGGGGGGTTAGAGCAGTTCTTC. This encodes CASSLPLAGGLEQFF. The V gene is TRBV5-1, the J gene TRBJ2-1; 12 bases agree with TRBD2. The CDR3 contains 15 residues. Germline V gene data show CDR1 as SGHRS and CDR2 as YFSETQ. The junction had 6 bases not matched to a gene; V was cut back by 1 base and J by 10 bases.

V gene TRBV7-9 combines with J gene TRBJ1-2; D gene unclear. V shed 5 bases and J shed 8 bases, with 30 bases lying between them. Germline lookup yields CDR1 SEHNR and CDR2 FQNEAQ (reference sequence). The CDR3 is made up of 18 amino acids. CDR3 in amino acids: CASSPRVTPENVGQGYTF. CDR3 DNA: TGTGCCAGCAGCCCACGGGTGACCCCGGAGAATGTGGGTCAGGGCTACACCTTC.

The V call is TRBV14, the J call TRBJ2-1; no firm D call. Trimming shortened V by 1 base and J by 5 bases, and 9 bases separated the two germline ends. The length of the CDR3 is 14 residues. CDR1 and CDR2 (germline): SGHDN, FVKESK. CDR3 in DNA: TGTGCCAGCAGCCAAGTCGCCACGAACAATGAGCAGTTCTTC. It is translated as CASSQVATNNEQFF.

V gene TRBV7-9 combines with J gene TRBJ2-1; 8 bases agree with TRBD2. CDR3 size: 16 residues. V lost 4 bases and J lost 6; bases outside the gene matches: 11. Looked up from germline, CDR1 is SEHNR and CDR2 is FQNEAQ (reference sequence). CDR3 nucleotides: TGTGCCAGCAGCTCCCTTGGCGTCGGGAGGGCCAATGAGCAGTTCTTC. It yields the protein CASSSLGVGRANEQFF.

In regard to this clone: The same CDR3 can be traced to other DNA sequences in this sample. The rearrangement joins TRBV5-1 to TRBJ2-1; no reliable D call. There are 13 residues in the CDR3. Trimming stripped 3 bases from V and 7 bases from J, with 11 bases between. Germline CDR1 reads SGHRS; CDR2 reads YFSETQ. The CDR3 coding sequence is TGCGCCAGCAGCTCCACTCTAGGGAATGAGCAGTTCTTC. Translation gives CASSSTLGNEQFF.

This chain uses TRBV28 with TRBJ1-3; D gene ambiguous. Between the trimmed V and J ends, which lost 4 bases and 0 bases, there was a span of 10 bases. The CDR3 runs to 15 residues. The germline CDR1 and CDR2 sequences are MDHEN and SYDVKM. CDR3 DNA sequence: TGTGCCAGCAGTTCTTTGACCGCCTCTGGAAACACCATATATTTT. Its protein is CASSSLTASGNTIYF.

DNA for the CDR3: TGTGCCACCAAGCAGGGGGCTACCTACGAGCAGTACTTC. Its protein is CATKQGATYEQYF. The chain employs TRBV28 and TRBJ2-7; TRBD1 agrees at 8 bases. Germline trimming cut 10 bases from V and 2 bases from J; bases unmatched to any gene: 7. The CDR3 sequence is 13 residues long. CDR1 is MDHEN and CDR2 is SYDVKM in the germline V gene.

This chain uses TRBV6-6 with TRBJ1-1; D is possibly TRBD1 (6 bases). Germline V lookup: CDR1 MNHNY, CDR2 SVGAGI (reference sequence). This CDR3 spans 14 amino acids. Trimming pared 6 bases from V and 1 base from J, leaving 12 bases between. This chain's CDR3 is CASRASQGNTEAFF. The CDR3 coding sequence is TGTGCCAGCAGAGCTTCACAGGGGAACACTGAAGCTTTCTTT.

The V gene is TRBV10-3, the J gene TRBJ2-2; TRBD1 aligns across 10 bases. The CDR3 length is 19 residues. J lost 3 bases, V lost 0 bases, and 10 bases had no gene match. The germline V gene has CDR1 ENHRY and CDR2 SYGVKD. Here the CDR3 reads CAISESTFTGQGDTGELFF. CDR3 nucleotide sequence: TGTGCCATCAGTGAGTCGACCTTTACCGGACAGGGGGACACCGGGGAGCTGTTTTTT.

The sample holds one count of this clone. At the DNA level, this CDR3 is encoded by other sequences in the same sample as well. This CDR3 is CASRTSGSSYEQYF. CDR3 sequence (DNA): TGTGCCAGCAGGACTAGCGGCAGCTCCTACGAGCAGTACTTC. The chain has TRBV2 and TRBJ2-7, with TRBD2 matching 9 bases. With V trimmed by 6 bases and J by 0 bases, 3 bases remained unmatched. The CDR3 is 14 residues long. Germline CDR1 is SNHLY and CDR2 is FYNNEI. Using reference TRBV2 and TRBJ2-7 for the parts outside the CDR3, the full variable domain is EPEVTQTPSHQVTQMGQEVILRCVPISNHLYFYWYRQILGQKVEFLVSFYNNEISEKSEIFDDQFSVERPDGSNFTLKIRSTKLEDSAMYFCASRTSGSSYEQYFGPGTRLTVT.

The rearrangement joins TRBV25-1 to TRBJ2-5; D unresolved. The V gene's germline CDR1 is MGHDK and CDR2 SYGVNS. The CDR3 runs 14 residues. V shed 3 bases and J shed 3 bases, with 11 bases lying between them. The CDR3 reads CASSESQVEETQYF. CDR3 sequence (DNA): TGTGCCAGCAGTGAGTCCCAAGTGGAAGAGACCCAGTACTTC.

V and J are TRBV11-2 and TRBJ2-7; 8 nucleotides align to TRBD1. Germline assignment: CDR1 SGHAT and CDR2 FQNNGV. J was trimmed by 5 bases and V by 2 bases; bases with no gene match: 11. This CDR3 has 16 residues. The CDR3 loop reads CASSLILRQGSNEQYF. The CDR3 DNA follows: TGTGCCAGCAGCTTAATCTTGCGACAGGGGTCCAACGAGCAGTACTTC.